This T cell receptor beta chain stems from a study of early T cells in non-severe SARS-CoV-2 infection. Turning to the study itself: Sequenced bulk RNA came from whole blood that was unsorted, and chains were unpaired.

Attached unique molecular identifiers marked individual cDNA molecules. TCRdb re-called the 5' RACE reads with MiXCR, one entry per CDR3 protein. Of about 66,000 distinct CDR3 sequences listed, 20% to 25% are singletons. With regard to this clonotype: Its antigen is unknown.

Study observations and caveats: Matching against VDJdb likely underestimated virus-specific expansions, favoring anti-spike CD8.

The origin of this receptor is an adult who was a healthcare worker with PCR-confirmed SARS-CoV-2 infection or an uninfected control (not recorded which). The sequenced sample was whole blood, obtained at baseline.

The CDR3 loop reads CASSDIAGAYNEQFF. The CDR3 DNA follows: TGTGCCAGCAGTGATATCGCGGGAGCCTACAATGAGCAGTTCTTC. The chain recombines TRBV7-8 with TRBJ2-1, with 7 bases identical to TRBD2. The CDR3 has 15 amino acids. Germline CDR1 reads SGHVS; CDR2 reads FQNEAQ. The V gene end was trimmed by 6 bases and the J gene end by 2 bases; junction bases not matched to a gene: 7.